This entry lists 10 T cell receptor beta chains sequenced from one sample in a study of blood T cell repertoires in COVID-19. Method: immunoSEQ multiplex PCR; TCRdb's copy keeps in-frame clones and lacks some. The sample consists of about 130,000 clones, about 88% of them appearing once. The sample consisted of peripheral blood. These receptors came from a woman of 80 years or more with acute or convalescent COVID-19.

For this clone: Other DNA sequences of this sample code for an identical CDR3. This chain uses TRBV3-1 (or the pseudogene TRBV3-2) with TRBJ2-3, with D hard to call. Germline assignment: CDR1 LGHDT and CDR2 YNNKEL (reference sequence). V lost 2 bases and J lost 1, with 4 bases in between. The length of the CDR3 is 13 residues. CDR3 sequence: CASSQSGTDTQYF. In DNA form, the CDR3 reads TGTGCCAGCAGCCAATCTGGCACAGATACGCAGTATTTT.

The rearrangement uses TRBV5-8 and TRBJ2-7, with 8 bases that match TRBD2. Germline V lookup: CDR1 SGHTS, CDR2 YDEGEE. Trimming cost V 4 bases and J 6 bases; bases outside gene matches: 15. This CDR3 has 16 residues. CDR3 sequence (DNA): TGTGCCAGCAGCCGAAGGCGGGTGGGTAGCGGGATCGAGCAGTACTTC. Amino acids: CASSRRRVGSGIEQYF.

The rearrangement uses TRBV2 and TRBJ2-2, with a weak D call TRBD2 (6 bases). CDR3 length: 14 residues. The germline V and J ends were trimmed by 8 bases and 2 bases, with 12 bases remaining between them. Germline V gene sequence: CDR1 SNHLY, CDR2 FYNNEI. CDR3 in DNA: TGTGCCAGCCGCAAGGGGACTAACACCGGGGAGCTGTTTTTT. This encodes CASRKGTNTGELFF.

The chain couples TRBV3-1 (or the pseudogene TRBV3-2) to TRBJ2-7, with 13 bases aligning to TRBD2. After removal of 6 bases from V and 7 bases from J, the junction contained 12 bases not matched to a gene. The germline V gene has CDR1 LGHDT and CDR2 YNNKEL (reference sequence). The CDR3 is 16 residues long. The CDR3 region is CASRTGTSGAKEEQYF. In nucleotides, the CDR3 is TGTGCCAGCAGGACCGGGACTAGCGGGGCCAAGGAGGAGCAGTACTTC.

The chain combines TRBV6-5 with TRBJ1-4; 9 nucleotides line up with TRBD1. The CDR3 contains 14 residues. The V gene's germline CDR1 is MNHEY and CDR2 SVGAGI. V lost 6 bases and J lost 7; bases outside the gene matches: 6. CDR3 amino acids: CASSPPGQGEKLFF. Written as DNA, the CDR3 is TGTGCCAGCAGCCCCCCGGGACAGGGTGAAAAACTGTTTTTT.

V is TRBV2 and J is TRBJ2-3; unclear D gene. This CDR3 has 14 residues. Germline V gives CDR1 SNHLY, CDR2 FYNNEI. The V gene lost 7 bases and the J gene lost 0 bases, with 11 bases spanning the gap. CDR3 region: CASKRLTSTDTQYF. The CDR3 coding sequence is TGTGCCAGCAAACGATTGACTAGCACAGATACGCAGTATTTT.

The CDR3: CASSRGQRGYTF. DNA of the CDR3: TGTGCCAGCAGCAGGGGGCAGCGGGGCTACACCTTC. This chain joins TRBV2 and TRBJ1-2; TRBD1 agrees at 8 bases. V was pared by 6 bases and J by 8 bases, with 5 bases of the junction left unmatched. There are 12 residues in the CDR3. Per the germline V gene, CDR1 is SNHLY and CDR2 is FYNNEI. Supplemented by reference TRBV2 and TRBJ1-2, the full variable domain reads EPEVTQTPSHQVTQMGQEVILRCVPISNHLYFYWYRQILGQKVEFLVSFYNNEISEKSEIFDDQFSVERPDGSNFTLKIRSTKLEDSAMYFCASSRGQRGYTFGSGTRLTVV.

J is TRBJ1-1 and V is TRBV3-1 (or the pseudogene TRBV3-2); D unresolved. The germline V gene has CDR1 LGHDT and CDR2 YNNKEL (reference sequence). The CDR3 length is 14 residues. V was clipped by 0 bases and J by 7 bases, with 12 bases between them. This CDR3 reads CASSQDTRQIEAFF. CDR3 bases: TGTGCCAGCAGCCAAGATACGAGGCAAATTGAAGCTTTCTTT.

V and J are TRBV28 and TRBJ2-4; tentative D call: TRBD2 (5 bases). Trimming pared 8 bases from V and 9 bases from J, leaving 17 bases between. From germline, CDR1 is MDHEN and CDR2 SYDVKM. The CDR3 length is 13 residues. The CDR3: CASYRAGGSIQYF. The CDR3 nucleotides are TGTGCCAGCTACCGGGCAGGAGGTTCCATTCAGTACTTC.

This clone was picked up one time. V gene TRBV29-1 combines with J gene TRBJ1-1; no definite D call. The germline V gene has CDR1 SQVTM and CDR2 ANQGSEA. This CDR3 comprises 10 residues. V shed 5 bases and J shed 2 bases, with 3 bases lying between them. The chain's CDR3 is CSVRNTEAFF. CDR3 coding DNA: TGCAGCGTTCGTAACACTGAAGCTTTCTTT.